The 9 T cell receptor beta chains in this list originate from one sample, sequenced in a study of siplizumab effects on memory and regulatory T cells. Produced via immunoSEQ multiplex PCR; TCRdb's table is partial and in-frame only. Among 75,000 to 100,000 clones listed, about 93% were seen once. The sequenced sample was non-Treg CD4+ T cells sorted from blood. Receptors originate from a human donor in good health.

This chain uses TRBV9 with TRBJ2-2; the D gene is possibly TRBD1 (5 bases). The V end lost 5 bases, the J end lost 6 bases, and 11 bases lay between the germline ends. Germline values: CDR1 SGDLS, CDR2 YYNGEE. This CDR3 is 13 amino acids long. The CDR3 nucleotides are TGTGCCAGCAGGCCCCAGGGTGCCGGGGAGCTGTTTTTT. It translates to CASRPQGAGELFF.

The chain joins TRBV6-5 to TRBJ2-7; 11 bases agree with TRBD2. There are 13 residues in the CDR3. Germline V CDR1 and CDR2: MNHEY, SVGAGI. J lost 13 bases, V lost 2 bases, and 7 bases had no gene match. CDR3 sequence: CASSYDKTSGDYF. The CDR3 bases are TGTGCCAGCAGTTACGACAAGACTAGCGGGGATTACTTC.

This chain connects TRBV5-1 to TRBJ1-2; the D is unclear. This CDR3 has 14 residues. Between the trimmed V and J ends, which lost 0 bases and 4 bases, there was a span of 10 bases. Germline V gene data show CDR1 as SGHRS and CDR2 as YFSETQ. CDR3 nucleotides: TGCGCCAGCAGCTTGGGCCAGGAGATCTATGGCTACACCTTC. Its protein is CASSLGQEIYGYTF. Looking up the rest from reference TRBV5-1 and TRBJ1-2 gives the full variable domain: KAGVTQTPRYLIKTRGQQVTLSCSPISGHRSVSWYQQTPGQGLQFLFEYFSETQRNKGNFPGRFSGRQFSNSRSEMNVSTLELGDSALYLCASSLGQEIYGYTFGSGTRLTVV.

The CDR3 nucleotides are TGTGCCAGCAGCGTAGGGTCTAGAACCCCCAATGAGCAGTTCTTC. It is translated as CASSVGSRTPNEQFF. The rearrangement uses TRBV9 and TRBJ2-1; D is undetermined. CDR1 and CDR2 from the germline V gene are SGDLS and YYNGEE. With 0 bases removed from V and 6 bases from J, the gap between germline ends came to 13 bases. This CDR3 is built from 15 residues.

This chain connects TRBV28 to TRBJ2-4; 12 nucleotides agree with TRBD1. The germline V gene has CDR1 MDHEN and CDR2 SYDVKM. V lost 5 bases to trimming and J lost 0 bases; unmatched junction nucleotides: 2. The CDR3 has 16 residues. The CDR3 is CASSGTGGLAKNIQYF. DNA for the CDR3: TGTGCCAGCAGTGGGACAGGGGGCCTAGCCAAAAACATTCAGTACTTC.

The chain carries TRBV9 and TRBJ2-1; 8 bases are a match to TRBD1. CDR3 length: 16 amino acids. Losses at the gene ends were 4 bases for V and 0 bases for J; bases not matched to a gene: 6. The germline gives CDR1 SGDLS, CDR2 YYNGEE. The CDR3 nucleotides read TGTGCCAGCAGCACCAGACAGGGGAACTCCTACAATGAGCAGTTCTTC. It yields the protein CASSTRQGNSYNEQFF. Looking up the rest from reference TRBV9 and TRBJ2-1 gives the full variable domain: DSGVTQTPKHLITATGQRVTLRCSPRSGDLSVYWYQQSLDQGLQFLIQYYNGEERAKGNILERFSAQQFPDLHSELNLSSLELGDSALYFCASSTRQGNSYNEQFFGPGTRLTVL.

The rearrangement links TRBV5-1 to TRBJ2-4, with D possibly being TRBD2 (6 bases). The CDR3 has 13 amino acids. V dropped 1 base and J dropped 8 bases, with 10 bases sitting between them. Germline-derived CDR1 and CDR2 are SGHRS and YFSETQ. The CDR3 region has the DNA TGCGCCAGCAGCTTGTGGGACTGGGACATTCAGTACTTC. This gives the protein CASSLWDWDIQYF.

In DNA form, the CDR3 reads TGTGCCAGCAGCTTCGCTTTCACGGGTCAGGGAGACACCGGGGAGCTGTTTTTT. This codes for CASSFAFTGQGDTGELFF. The chain is built from TRBV11-3 and TRBJ2-2; the D call may be TRBD1 or TRBD2 (5 bases each). V lost 3 bases to trimming and J lost 3 bases, with 20 bases between them. Per the germline V gene, CDR1 is SGHNT and CDR2 is YENEEA. This CDR3 is 18 amino acids long.

As DNA, the CDR3 is TGTGCCAGCCACCCGGGGAACTTAGCGGGAGGGAACACAGATACGCAGTATTTT. Translated: CASHPGNLAGGNTDTQYF. The chain carries TRBV28 and TRBJ2-3; 11 bases are shared with TRBD2. Germline CDR1 reads MDHEN; CDR2 reads SYDVKM. The CDR3 length is 18 residues. The junction had 15 bases not matched to a gene; V was cut back by 8 bases and J by 2 bases. The full variable domain, its missing parts supplied by reference TRBV28 and TRBJ2-3, is DVKVTQSSRYLVKRTGEKVFLECVQDMDHENMFWYRQDPGLGLRLIYFSYDVKMKEKGDIPEGYSVSREKKERFSLILESASTNQTSMYLCASHPGNLAGGNTDTQYFGPGTRLTVL.